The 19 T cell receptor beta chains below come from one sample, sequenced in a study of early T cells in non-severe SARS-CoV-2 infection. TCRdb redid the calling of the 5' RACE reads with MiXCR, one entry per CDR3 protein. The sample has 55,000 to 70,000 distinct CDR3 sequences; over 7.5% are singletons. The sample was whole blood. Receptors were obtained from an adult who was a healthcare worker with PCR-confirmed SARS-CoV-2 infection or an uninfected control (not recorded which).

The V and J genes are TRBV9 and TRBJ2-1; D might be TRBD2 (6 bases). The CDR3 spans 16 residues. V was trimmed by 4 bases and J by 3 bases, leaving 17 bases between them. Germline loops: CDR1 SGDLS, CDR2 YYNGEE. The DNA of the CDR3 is TGTGCCAGCAGCCCCATGTGGAGCGGGCGCTACAATGAGCAGTTCTTC. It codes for CASSPMWSGRYNEQFF.

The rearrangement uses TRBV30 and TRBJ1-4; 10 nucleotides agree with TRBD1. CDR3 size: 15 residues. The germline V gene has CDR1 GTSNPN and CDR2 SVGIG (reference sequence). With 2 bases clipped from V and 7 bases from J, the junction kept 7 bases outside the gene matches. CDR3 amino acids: CAWSIRTGGSEKLFF. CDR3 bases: TGTGCCTGGAGTATCAGGACAGGGGGAAGTGAAAAACTGTTTTTT.

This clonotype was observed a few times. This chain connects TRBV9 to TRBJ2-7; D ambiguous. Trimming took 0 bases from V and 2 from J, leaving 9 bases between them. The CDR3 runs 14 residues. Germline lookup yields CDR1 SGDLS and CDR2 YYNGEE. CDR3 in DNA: TGTGCCAGCAGCGTAGGCGGCAGACCCTACGAGCAGTACTTC. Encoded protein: CASSVGGRPYEQYF.

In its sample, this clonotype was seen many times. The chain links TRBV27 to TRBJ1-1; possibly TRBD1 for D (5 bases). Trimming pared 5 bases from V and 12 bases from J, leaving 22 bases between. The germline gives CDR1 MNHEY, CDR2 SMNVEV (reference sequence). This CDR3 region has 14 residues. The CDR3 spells CASSGQGTVIRTFF. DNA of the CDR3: TGTGCCAGCAGTGGACAAGGCACGGTGATAAGGACTTTCTTT.

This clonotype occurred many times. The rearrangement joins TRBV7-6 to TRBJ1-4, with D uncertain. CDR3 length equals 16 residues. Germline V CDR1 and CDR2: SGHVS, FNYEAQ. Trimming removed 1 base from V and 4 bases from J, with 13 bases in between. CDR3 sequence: CASSLGGGPSNEKLFF. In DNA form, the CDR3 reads TGTGCCAGCAGCTTAGGCGGAGGACCCAGTAATGAAAAACTGTTTTTT.

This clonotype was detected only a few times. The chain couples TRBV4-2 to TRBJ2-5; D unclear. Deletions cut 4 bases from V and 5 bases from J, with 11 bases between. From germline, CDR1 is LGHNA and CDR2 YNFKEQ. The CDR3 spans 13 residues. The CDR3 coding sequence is TGTGCCAGCAGCCTAAAGGCCGGGGAGACCCAGTACTTC. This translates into CASSLKAGETQYF.

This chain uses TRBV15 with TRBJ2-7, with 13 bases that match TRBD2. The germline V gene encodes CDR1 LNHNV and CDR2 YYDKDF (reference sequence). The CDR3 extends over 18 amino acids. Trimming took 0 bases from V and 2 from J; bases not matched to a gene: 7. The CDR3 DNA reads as TGTGCCACCAGCAGAGATGACCTACTAGCGGGAGGGACCTACGAGCAGTACTTC. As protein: CATSRDDLLAGGTYEQYF.

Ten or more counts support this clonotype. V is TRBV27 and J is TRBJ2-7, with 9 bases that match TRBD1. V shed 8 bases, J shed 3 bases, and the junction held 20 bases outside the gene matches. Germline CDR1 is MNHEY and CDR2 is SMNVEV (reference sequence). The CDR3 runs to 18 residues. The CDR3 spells CASVNPGQGTRECYEQYF. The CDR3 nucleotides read TGTGCCAGCGTTAACCCGGGACAGGGTACCAGGGAATGCTACGAGCAGTACTTC.

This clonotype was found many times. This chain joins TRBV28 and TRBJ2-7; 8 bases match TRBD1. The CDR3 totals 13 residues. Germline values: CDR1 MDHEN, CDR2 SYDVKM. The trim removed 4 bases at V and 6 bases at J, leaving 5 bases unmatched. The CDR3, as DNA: TGTGCCAGCAGTTCAGGGGGCGCATCCGAGCAGTACTTC. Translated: CASSSGGASEQYF.

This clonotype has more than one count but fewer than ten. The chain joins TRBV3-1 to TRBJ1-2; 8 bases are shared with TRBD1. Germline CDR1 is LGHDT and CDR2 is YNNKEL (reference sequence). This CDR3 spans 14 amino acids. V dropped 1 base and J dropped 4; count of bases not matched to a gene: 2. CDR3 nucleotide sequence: TGTGCCAGCAGCCAAGTGGGACAGGCCTATGGCTACACCTTC. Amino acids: CASSQVGQAYGYTF. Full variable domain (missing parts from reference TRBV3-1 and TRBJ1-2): DTAVSQTPKYLVTQMGNDKSIKCEQNLGHDTMYWYKQDSKKFLKIMFSYNNKELIINETVPNRFSPKSPDKAHLNLHINSLELGDSAVYFCASSQVGQAYGYTFGSGTRLTVV.

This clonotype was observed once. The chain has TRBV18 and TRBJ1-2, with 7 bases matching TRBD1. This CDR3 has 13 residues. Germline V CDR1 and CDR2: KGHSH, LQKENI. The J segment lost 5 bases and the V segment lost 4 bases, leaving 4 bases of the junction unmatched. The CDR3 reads CASSRGTEYGYTF. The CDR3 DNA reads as TGTGCCAGCTCACGCGGGACAGAGTATGGCTACACCTTC.

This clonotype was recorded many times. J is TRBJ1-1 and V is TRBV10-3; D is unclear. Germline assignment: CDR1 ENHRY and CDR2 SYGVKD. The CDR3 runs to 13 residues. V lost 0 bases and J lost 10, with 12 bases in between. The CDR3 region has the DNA TGTGCCATCAGTGAGTCGTTTCCCTGGGGAGCTTTCTTT. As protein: CAISESFPWGAFF.

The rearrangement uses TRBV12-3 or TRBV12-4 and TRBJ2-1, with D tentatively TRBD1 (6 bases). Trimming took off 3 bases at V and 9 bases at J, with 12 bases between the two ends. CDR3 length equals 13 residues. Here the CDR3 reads CASSLGGGGEQFF. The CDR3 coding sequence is TGTGCCAGCAGTTTGGGTGGGGGCGGTGAGCAGTTCTTC.

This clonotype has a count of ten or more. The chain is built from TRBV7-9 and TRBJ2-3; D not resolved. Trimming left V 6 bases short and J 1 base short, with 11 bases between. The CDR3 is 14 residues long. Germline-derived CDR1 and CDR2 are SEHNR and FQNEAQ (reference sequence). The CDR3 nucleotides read TGTGCCAGCAGATCTGTAAGAGGCACAGATACGCAGTATTTT. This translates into CASRSVRGTDTQYF.

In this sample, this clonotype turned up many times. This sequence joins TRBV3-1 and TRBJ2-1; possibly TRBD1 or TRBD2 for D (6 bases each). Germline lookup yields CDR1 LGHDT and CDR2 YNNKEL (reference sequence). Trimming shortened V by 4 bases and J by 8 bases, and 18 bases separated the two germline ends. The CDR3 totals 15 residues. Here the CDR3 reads CASSLPTEGVHEQFF. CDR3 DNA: TGTGCCAGCAGCCTTCCAACGGAGGGGGTACATGAGCAGTTCTTC.

CDR3 amino acids: CASSEGTGKNYGYTF. The CDR3 DNA is TGTGCCAGCAGCGAAGGGACAGGGAAAAACTATGGCTACACCTTC. The chain has TRBV9 and TRBJ1-2; 9 bases match TRBD1. The V and J ends lost 3 bases and 2 bases, in that order; junction bases with no gene match: 5. The CDR3 loop spans 15 amino acids. Germline loops: CDR1 SGDLS, CDR2 YYNGEE. The variable domain in full, completed from reference TRBV9 and TRBJ1-2, reads DSGVTQTPKHLITATGQRVTLRCSPRSGDLSVYWYQQSLDQGLQFLIQYYNGEERAKGNILERFSAQQFPDLHSELNLSSLELGDSALYFCASSEGTGKNYGYTFGSGTRLTVV.

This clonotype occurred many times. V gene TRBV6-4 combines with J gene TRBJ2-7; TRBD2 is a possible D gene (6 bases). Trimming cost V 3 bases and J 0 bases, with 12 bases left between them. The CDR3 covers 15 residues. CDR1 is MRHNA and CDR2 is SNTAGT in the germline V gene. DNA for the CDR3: TGTGCCAGCAGTGAACGGGCGGGACCCTCCTACGAGCAGTACTTC. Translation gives CASSERAGPSYEQYF.

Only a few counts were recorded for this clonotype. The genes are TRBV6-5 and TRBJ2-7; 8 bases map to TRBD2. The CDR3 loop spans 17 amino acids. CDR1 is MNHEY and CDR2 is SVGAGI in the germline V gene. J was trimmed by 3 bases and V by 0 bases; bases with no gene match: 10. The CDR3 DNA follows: TGTGCCAGCAGTTACTCTCCGAAAGTAGCGGGAAACTACGAGCAGTACTTC. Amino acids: CASSYSPKVAGNYEQYF.

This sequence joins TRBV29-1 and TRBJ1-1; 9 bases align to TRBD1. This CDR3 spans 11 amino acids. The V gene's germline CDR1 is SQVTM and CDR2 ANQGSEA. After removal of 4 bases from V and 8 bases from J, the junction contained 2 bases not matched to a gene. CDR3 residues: CSVVGTGEAFF. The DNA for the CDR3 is TGCAGCGTTGTTGGGACAGGGGAAGCTTTCTTT.